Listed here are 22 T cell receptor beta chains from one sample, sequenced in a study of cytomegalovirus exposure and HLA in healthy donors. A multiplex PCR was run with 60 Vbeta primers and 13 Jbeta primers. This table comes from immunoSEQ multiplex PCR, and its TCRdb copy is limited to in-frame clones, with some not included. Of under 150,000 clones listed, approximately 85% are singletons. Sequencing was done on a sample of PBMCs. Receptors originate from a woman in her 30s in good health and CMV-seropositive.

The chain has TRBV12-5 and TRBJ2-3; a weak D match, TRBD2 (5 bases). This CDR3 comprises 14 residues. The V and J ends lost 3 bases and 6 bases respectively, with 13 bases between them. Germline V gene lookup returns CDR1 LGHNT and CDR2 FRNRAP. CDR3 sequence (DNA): TGTGCTAGTGGTTTATCAGAGGGCCGGGATACGCAGTATTTT. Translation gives CASGLSEGRDTQYF.

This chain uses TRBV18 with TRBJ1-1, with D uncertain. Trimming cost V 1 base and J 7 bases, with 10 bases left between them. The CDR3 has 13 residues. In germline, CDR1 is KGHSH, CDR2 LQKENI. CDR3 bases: TGTGCCAGCTCACCACAAGAACAGCTTGAAGCTTTCTTT. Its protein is CASSPQEQLEAFF. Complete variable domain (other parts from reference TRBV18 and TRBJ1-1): NAGVMQNPRHLVRRRGQEARLRCSPMKGHSHVYWYRQLPEEGLKFMVYLQKENIIDESGMPKERFSAEFPKEGPSILRIQQVVRGDSAAYFCASSPQEQLEAFFGQGTRLTVV.

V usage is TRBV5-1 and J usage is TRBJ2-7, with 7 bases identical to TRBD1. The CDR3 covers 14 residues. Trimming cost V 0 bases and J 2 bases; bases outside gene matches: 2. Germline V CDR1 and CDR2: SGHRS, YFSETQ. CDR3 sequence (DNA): TGCGCCAGCAGCTTGGAAGGGGGCCCCTACGAGCAGTACTTC. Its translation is CASSLEGGPYEQYF. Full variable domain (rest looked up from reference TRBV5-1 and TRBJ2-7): KAGVTQTPRYLIKTRGQQVTLSCSPISGHRSVSWYQQTPGQGLQFLFEYFSETQRNKGNFPGRFSGRQFSNSRSEMNVSTLELGDSALYLCASSLEGGPYEQYFGPGTRLTVT.

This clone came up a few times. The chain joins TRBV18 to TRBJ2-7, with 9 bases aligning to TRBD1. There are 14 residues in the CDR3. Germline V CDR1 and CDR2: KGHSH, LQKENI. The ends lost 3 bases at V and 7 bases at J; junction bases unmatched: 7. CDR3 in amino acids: CASSPRQGVEEQYF. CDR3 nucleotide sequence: TGTGCCAGCTCACCGAGACAGGGGGTCGAAGAGCAGTACTTC.

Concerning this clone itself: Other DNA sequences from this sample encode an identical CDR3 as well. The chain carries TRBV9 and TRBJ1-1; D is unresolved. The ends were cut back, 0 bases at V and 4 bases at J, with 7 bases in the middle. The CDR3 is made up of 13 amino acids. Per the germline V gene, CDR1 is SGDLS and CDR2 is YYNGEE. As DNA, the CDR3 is TGTGCCAGCAGCGTAGGTGGGAGCACTGAAGCTTTCTTT. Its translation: CASSVGGSTEAFF. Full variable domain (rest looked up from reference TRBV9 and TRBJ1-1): DSGVTQTPKHLITATGQRVTLRCSPRSGDLSVYWYQQSLDQGLQFLIQYYNGEERAKGNILERFSAQQFPDLHSELNLSSLELGDSALYFCASSVGGSTEAFFGQGTRLTVV.

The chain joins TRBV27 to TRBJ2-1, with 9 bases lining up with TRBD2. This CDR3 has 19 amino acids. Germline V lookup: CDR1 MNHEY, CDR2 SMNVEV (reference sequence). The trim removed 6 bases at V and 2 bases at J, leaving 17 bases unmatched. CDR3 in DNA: TGTGCCAGCAGAGGATGGGGCGGGAGGGCCCTAGAGGCCTACAATGAGCAGTTCTTC. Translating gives CASRGWGGRALEAYNEQFF.

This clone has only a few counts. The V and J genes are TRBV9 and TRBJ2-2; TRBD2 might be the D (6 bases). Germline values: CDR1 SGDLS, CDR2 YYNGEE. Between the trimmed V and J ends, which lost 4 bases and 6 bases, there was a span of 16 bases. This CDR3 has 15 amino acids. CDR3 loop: CASSSIGGLSGELFF. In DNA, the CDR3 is TGTGCCAGCAGCTCGATTGGGGGGTTGTCCGGGGAGCTGTTTTTT.

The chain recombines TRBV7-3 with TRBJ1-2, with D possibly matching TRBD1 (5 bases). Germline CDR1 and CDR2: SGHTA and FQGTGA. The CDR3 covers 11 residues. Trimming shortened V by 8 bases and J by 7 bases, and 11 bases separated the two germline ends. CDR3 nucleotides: TGTGCCAGCGGAGGGGCGGGTGGCTACACCTTC. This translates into CASGGAGGYTF. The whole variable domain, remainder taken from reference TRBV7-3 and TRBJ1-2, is GAGVSQTPSNKVTEKGKYVELRCDPISGHTALYWYRQSLGQGPEFLIYFQGTGAADDSGLPNDRFFAVRPEGSVSTLKIQRTERGDSAVYLCASGGAGGYTFGSGTRLTVV.

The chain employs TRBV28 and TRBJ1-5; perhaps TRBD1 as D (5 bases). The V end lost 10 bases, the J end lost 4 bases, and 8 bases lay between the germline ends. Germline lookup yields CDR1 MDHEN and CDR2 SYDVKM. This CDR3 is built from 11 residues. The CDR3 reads CATRGNQPQHF. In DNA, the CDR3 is TGTGCCACTCGGGGGAATCAGCCCCAGCATTTT.

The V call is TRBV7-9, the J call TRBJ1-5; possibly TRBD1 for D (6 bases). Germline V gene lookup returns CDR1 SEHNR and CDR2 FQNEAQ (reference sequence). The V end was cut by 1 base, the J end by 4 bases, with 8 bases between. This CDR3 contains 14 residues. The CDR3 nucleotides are TGTGCCAGCAGCTTAGGGACAGTTAATCAGCCCCAGCATTTT. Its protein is CASSLGTVNQPQHF.

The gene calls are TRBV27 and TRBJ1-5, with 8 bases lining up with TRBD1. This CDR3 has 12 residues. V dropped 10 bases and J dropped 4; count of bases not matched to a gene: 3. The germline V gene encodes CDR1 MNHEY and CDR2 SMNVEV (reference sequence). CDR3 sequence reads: CATRTGNQPQHF. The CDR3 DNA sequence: TGTGCCACCCGGACAGGGAATCAGCCCCAGCATTTT.

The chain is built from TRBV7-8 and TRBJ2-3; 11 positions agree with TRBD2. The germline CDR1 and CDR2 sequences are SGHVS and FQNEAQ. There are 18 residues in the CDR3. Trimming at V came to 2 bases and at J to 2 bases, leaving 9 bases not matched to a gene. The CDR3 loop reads CASSLRGGTSGNTDTQYF. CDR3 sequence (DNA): TGTGCCAGCAGCTTACGGGGGGGGACTAGCGGTAACACAGATACGCAGTATTTT.

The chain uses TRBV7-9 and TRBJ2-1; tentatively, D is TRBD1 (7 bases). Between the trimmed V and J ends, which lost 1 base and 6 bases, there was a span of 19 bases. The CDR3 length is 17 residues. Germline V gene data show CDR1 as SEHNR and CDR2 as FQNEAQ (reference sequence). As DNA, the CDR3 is TGTGCCAGCAGCTTAGAGGCGGGGACAGCGTATATCAATGAGCAGTTCTTC. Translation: CASSLEAGTAYINEQFF.

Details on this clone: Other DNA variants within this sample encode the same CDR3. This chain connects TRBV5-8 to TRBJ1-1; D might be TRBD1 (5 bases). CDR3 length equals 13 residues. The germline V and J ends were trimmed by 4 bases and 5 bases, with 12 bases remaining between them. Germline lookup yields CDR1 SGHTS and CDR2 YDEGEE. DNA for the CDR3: TGTGCCAGCAGCCCCGGGGGGGGGACTGAAGCTTTCTTT. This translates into CASSPGGGTEAFF.

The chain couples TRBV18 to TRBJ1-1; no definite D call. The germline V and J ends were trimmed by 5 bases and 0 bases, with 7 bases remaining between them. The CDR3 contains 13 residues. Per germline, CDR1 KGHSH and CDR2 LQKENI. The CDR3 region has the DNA TGTGCCAGCTCATCGGAGATGAACACTGAAGCTTTCTTT. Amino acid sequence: CASSSEMNTEAFF.

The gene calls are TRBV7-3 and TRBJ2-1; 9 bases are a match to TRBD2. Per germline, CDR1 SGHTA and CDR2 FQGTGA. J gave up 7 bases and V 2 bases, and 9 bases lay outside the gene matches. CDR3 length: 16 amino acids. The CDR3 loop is CASSLERGLAGNEQFF. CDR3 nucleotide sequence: TGTGCCAGCAGCTTAGAACGGGGGCTAGCGGGAAATGAGCAGTTCTTC.

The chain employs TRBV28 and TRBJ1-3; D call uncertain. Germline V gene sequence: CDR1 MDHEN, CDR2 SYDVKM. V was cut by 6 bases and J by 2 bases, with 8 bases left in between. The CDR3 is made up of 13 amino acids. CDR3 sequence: CASRPQAGNTIYF. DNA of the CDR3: TGTGCCAGCAGACCTCAGGCTGGAAACACCATATATTTT.

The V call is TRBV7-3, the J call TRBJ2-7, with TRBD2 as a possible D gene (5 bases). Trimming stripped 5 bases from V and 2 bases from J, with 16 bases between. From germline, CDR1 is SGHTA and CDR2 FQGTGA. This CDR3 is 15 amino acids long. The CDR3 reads CASSPLWYGTYEQYF. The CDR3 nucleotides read TGTGCCAGCAGCCCCTTATGGTACGGGACCTACGAGCAGTACTTC. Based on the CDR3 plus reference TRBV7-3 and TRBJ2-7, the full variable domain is GAGVSQTPSNKVTEKGKYVELRCDPISGHTALYWYRQSLGQGPEFLIYFQGTGAADDSGLPNDRFFAVRPEGSVSTLKIQRTERGDSAVYLCASSPLWYGTYEQYFGPGTRLTVT.

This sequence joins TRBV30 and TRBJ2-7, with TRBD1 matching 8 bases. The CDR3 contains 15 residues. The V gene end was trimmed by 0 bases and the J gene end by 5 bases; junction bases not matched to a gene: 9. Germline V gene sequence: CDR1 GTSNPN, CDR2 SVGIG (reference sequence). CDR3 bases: TGTGCCTGGAGTGTACTGTGGACAGGGATAAACGAGCAGTACTTC. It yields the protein CAWSVLWTGINEQYF.

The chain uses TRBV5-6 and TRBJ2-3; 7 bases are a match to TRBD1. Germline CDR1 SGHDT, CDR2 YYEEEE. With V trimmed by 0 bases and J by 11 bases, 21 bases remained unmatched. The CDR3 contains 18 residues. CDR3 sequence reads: CASSLEGAGSRTKNRQYF. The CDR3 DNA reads TGTGCCAGCAGCTTGGAGGGGGCAGGCTCGCGTACGAAGAATAGGCAGTATTTT.

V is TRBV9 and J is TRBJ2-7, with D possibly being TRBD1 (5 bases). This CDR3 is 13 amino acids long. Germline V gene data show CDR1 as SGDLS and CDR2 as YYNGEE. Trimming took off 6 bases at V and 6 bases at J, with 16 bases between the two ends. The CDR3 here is CASNQGERGEQYF. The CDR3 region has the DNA TGTGCCAGCAACCAGGGCGAGCGAGGCGAGCAGTACTTC.

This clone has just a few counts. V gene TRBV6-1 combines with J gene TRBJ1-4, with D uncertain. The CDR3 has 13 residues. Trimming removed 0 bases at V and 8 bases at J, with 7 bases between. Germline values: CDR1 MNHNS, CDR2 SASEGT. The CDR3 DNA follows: TGTGCCAGCAGTGAAGCCCACAGCGAAAAACTGTTTTTT. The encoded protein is CASSEAHSEKLFF.